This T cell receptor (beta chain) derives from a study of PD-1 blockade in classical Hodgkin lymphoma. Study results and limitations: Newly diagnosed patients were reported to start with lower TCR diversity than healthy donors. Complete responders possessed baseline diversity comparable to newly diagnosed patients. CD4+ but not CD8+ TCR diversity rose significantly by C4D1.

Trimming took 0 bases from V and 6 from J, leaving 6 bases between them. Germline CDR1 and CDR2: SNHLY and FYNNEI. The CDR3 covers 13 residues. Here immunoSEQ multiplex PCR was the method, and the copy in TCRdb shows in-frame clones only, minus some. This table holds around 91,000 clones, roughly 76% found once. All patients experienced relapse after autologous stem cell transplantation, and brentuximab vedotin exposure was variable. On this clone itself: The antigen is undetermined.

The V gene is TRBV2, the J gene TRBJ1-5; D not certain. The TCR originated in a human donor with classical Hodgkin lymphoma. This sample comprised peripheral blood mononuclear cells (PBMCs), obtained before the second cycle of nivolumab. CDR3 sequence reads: CASSEARVQPQHF. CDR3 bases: TGTGCCAGCAGTGAAGCGAGGGTTCAGCCCCAGCATTTT.